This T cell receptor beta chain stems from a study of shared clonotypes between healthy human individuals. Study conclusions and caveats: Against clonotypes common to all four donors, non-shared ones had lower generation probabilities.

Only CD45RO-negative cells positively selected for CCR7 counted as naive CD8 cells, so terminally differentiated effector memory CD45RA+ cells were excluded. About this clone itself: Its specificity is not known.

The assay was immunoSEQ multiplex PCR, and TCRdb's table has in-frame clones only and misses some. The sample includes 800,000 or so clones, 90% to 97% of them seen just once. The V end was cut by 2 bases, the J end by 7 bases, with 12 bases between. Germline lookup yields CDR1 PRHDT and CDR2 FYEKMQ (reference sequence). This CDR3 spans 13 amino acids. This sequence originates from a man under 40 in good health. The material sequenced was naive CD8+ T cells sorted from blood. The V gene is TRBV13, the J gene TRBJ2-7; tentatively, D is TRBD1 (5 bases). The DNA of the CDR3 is TGTGCCAGCAGCTTACAAGGGGAAGGGGAGCAGTACTTC. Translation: CASSLQGEGEQYF.